Reported below is one T cell receptor beta chain. This specimen belongs to a study of blood T cell repertoires in COVID-19. Study as a whole: Collection of acute and convalescent COVID-19 samples took place in the United States, Italy and Spain.

J was trimmed by 5 bases and V by 4 bases; bases with no gene match: 9. The CDR3 sequence is 15 residues long. From germline, CDR1 is SEHNR and CDR2 FQNEAQ (reference sequence). The data were produced by immunoSEQ multiplex PCR, yet TCRdb's version contains in-frame clones alone and is incomplete. The sample carries under 300,000 clones, around 86% recorded once. The clonotype was recovered from a man younger than 40 who had recovered from COVID-19. V gene TRBV7-9 combines with J gene TRBJ1-1; the match to TRBD1 covers 8 bases. Material: peripheral blood. The CDR3 is CASSWAQGVYTEAFF. In DNA, the CDR3 is TGTGCCAGCAGCTGGGCACAGGGGGTATATACTGAAGCTTTCTTT. The full variable domain, rest sourced from reference TRBV7-9 and TRBJ1-1, is DTGVSQNPRHKITKRGQNVTFRCDPISEHNRLYWYRQTLGQGPEFLTYFQNEAQLEKSRLLSDRFSAERPKGSFSTLEIQRTEQGDSAMYLCASSWAQGVYTEAFFGQGTRLTVV.